What follows are 27 T cell receptor beta chains derived from one specimen sequenced in a study of cytomegalovirus exposure and HLA in healthy donors. The primer mix had 60 Vbeta and 13 Jbeta primers. Clones were read by immunoSEQ multiplex PCR, and TCRdb kept only the in-frame ones, dropping some. The table includes over 200,000 clones, around 80% detected once. Sequenced input: PBMCs. The receptor source for this set is a woman aged 40 to 50 in good health and CMV-seropositive.

The chain recombines TRBV10-2 with TRBJ2-1, with no clear D. Germline V gene sequence: CDR1 WSHSY, CDR2 SAAADI. Trimming took off 8 bases at V and 3 bases at J, with 14 bases between the two ends. CDR3 size: 14 residues. The CDR3: CASCWLGGYNEQFF. The CDR3 bases are TGCGCCAGCTGTTGGCTAGGTGGCTACAATGAGCAGTTCTTC.

A remark on this clone: The same CDR3 can be traced to other DNA sequences in this sample. The chain uses TRBV6-5 and TRBJ2-1; possibly TRBD2 for D (5 bases). CDR3 length: 15 amino acids. The V end was cut by 6 bases, the J end by 0 bases, with 12 bases between. Germline V gene data show CDR1 as MNHEY and CDR2 as SVGAGI. The CDR3 sequence is CASSRSGSSYNEQFF. The CDR3, as DNA: TGTGCCAGCAGCAGGAGCGGAAGCTCCTACAATGAGCAGTTCTTC.

The V gene is TRBV4-3, the J gene TRBJ2-7; TRBD2 agrees at 9 bases. The CDR3 extends over 15 amino acids. The germline V gene has CDR1 LGHNA and CDR2 YSLEER. J gave up 5 bases and V 0 bases, and 5 bases lay outside the gene matches. The CDR3 here is CASSQDGSSGNEQYF. The DNA of the CDR3 is TGCGCCAGCAGCCAAGATGGTTCTAGCGGGAACGAGCAGTACTTC.

A single count supports this clone. The V call is TRBV10-3, the J call TRBJ1-3; tentative D call: TRBD1 (5 bases). The length of the CDR3 is 15 residues. V lost 9 bases and J lost 0, with 15 bases in between. CDR1 is ENHRY, CDR2 SYGVKD, per germline. The CDR3 loop is CAMGGRGNSGNTIYF. DNA for the CDR3: TGTGCCATGGGGGGGAGAGGAAACTCTGGAAACACCATATATTTT.

This sequence joins TRBV6-1 and TRBJ1-4, with a possible D match to TRBD1 (5 bases). V was shortened by 6 bases and J by 7 bases, with 18 bases between the two germline ends. There are 15 residues in the CDR3. From germline, CDR1 is MNHNS and CDR2 SASEGT. The CDR3 reads CASRGGALIPEKLFF. The DNA for the CDR3 is TGTGCCAGCAGAGGAGGGGCATTGATCCCTGAAAAACTGTTTTTT.

This clone came up once. One junction end disagrees with the germline gene, perhaps due to a read error. V is TRBV19 and J is TRBJ1-1; D might be TRBD1 (6 bases). This CDR3 comprises 14 residues. Germline CDR1 reads LNHDA; CDR2 reads SQIVND (reference sequence). Here the CDR3 reads CASSVDRKNTEAFF. CDR3 bases: TGTGCCAGTAGTGTAGACAGGAAAAACACTGAAGCTTTCTTT.

The J gene is TRBJ1-1, the V gene TRBV28; D unresolved. The germline V and J ends were trimmed by 3 bases and 5 bases, with 4 bases remaining between them. Looked up from germline, CDR1 is MDHEN and CDR2 is SYDVKM. This CDR3 contains 11 residues. DNA for the CDR3: TGTGCCAGCAGTTTCGTAACTGAAGCTTTCTTT. This gives the protein CASSFVTEAFF.

CDR3 coding DNA: TGCAGCGTTGAAAAATCCGGTTGGGAGACCCAGTACTTC. Amino acid sequence: CSVEKSGWETQYF. The chain carries TRBV29-1 and TRBJ2-5; no clear D. Germline CDR1 SQVTM, CDR2 ANQGSEA. Trimming removed 2 bases at V and 5 bases at J, with 12 bases between. CDR3 length equals 13 residues.

The chain employs TRBV9 and TRBJ1-3; D gene unclear. Germline V gene sequence: CDR1 SGDLS, CDR2 YYNGEE. This CDR3 is 15 amino acids long. V was clipped by 0 bases and J by 0 bases, with 7 bases between them. CDR3 DNA sequence: TGTGCCAGCAGCGTAGTTACCGGCTCTGGAAACACCATATATTTT. Translated, it gives CASSVVTGSGNTIYF.

The V and J genes are TRBV29-1 and TRBJ2-5; D possibly corresponds to TRBD1 (5 bases). V shed 4 bases and J shed 9 bases, with 18 bases lying between them. The V gene's germline CDR1 is SQVTM and CDR2 ANQGSEA. The CDR3 consists of 13 residues. The DNA of the CDR3 is TGCAGCGTTGCGGATCGGCAGGGCCAGGCCCAGTACTTC. This codes for CSVADRQGQAQYF.

As for this clone: Relative to the germline gene, one junction end is altered; a read error may explain this. Other nucleotide sequences from this sample produce the same CDR3. The chain joins TRBV4-3 to TRBJ1-6; D may be TRBD1 (6 bases). CDR1 and CDR2 from the germline V gene are LGHNA and YSLEER. This CDR3 has 17 residues. The CDR3 nucleotides are TGCGCCAGCAGCCACCTTACAGGGAGCTCCTATAATTCCCCCCTCCACTTT. Translating it yields CASSHLTGSSYNSPLHF.

CDR3 in amino acids: CASRPVPTNEKLFF. The CDR3, as DNA: TGTGCCAGTCGTCCGGTGCCAACTAATGAAAAACTGTTTTTT. This rearrangement joins TRBV19 to TRBJ1-4, with D hard to call. The V end lost 8 bases, the J end lost 0 bases, and 10 bases lay between the germline ends. The germline gives CDR1 LNHDA, CDR2 SQIVND (reference sequence). The CDR3 has 14 residues.

This rearrangement joins TRBV6-4 to TRBJ2-3; 10 bases fit TRBD1. Germline CDR1 and CDR2: MRHNA and SNTAGT. V trimming: 5 bases; J trimming: 0 bases; junction bases outside the gene matches: 2. The CDR3 sequence is 15 residues long. CDR3 sequence reads: CASSPGQGSTDTQYF. The CDR3 DNA is TGTGCCAGCAGTCCGGGACAGGGGAGCACAGATACGCAGTATTTT.

The V gene is TRBV2, the J gene TRBJ1-2; D ambiguous. V lost 1 base, J lost 7 bases, and 7 bases lay in between. Germline CDR1 is SNHLY and CDR2 is FYNNEI. The CDR3 has 12 residues. This chain's CDR3 is CASSEDLLGYTF. In DNA, the CDR3 is TGTGCCAGCAGTGAAGATCTTCTTGGCTACACCTTC.

V and J are TRBV4-3 and TRBJ1-2, with a possible D match to TRBD1 (5 bases). The CDR3 contains 17 residues. The germline CDR1 and CDR2 sequences are LGHNA and YSLEER. Trimming removed 0 bases from V and 4 bases from J, with 18 bases in between. CDR3 residues: CASSQERGSTIAYGYTF. CDR3 nucleotide sequence: TGCGCCAGCAGCCAAGAGCGGGGGAGCACGATCGCCTATGGCTACACCTTC.

The chain recombines TRBV19 with TRBJ1-1; D perhaps matches TRBD1 (5 bases). The CDR3 length is 15 residues. Germline V lookup: CDR1 LNHDA, CDR2 SQIVND (reference sequence). Trimming took off 7 bases at V and 3 bases at J, with 18 bases between the two ends. The CDR3 DNA sequence: TGTGCCAGTACCCCCCGGGGGGGAGGGGACACTGAAGCTTTCTTT. It codes for CASTPRGGGDTEAFF.

The chain is built from TRBV30 and TRBJ1-3; a possible D gene is TRBD1 (5 bases). V lost 4 bases and J lost 3, with 7 bases in between. Germline V gene lookup returns CDR1 GTSNPN and CDR2 SVGIG (reference sequence). The CDR3 has 12 residues. CDR3 DNA: TGTGCCTGGACAGACAGTGGAAACACCATATATTTT. This gives the protein CAWTDSGNTIYF.

The chain is built from TRBV7-3 and TRBJ2-1, with 8 bases identical to TRBD2. This CDR3 region has 13 residues. V lost 5 bases and J lost 10; bases outside the gene matches: 7. CDR1 is SGHTA and CDR2 is FQGTGA in the germline V gene. The CDR3 reads CASSRTAGVEQFF. In nucleotides, the CDR3 is TGTGCCAGCAGCAGAACAGCGGGAGTCGAGCAGTTCTTC.

The chain combines TRBV9 with TRBJ2-3; 12 bases fit TRBD2. The CDR3 is made up of 16 amino acids. CDR1 and CDR2 (germline): SGDLS, YYNGEE. Trimming cost V 4 bases and J 3 bases; bases outside gene matches: 6. CDR3 protein: CASSSTGTSGTDTQYF. DNA of the CDR3: TGTGCCAGCAGCTCAACAGGGACTAGCGGGACAGATACGCAGTATTTT.

This chain connects TRBV9 to TRBJ2-1, with D possibly being TRBD2 (5 bases). Germline V lookup: CDR1 SGDLS, CDR2 YYNGEE. The V and J ends lost 0 bases and 8 bases respectively, with 9 bases between them. The CDR3 totals 13 residues. CDR3 residues: CASSVVLADEQFF. DNA of the CDR3: TGTGCCAGCAGCGTAGTTCTAGCTGATGAGCAGTTCTTC.

The chain combines TRBV7-6 with TRBJ2-2, with TRBD2 matching over 8 bases. The V gene's germline CDR1 is SGHVS and CDR2 FNYEAQ. J lost 4 bases, V lost 2 bases, and 6 bases had no gene match. The CDR3 sequence is 16 residues long. The DNA for the CDR3 is TGTGCCAGCAGCTTACCCCCGACTAGCGTCACCGGGGAGCTGTTTTTT. This translates into CASSLPPTSVTGELFF.

This clone was found once. The chain is built from TRBV5-1 and TRBJ1-2; D may be TRBD1 (5 bases). The ends were cut back, 0 bases at V and 4 bases at J, with 10 bases in the middle. Per the germline V gene, CDR1 is SGHRS and CDR2 is YFSETQ. This CDR3 has 14 residues. The CDR3 DNA follows: TGCGCCAGCAGCTTGGCCGGGGGAATCTATGGCTACACCTTC. The encoded protein is CASSLAGGIYGYTF.

The rearrangement links TRBV19 to TRBJ1-5, with a tentative D call TRBD1 (5 bases). The CDR3 is made up of 15 amino acids. The ends were cut back, 7 bases at V and 2 bases at J, with 15 bases in the middle. Germline V gene sequence: CDR1 LNHDA, CDR2 SQIVND (reference sequence). As DNA, the CDR3 is TGTGCCAGTAATGACAGTCCATGGGGCAATCAGCCCCAGCATTTT. Protein: CASNDSPWGNQPQHF.

The V and J genes are TRBV4-1 and TRBJ2-7; perhaps TRBD2 as D (6 bases). V lost 0 bases to trimming and J lost 6 bases, with 12 bases between them. CDR1 is MGHRA, CDR2 YSYEKL, per germline. CDR3 size: 14 residues. CDR3 residues: CASSQDRDFREQYF. In DNA, the CDR3 is TGCGCCAGCAGCCAAGATCGGGACTTCCGCGAGCAGTACTTC.

The CDR3 region is CATSRDPRASPYEQYF. Written as DNA, the CDR3 is TGTGCCACCAGCAGAGATCCCAGGGCCTCCCCCTACGAGCAGTACTTC. V and J are TRBV15 and TRBJ2-5, with D perhaps TRBD1 (5 bases). TRBJ2-7 matches the DNA end more closely, so the J call is doubtful. The CDR3 has 16 residues. Germline V gene sequence: CDR1 LNHNV, CDR2 YYDKDF (reference sequence).

A few counts support this clone. The gene calls are TRBV7-3 and TRBJ1-1; perhaps TRBD1 as D (6 bases). This CDR3 has 15 residues. V was shortened by 0 bases and J by 4 bases, with 12 bases between the two germline ends. Per germline, CDR1 SGHTA and CDR2 FQGTGA. CDR3 in amino acids: CASSLTGGLVTEAFF. The CDR3 nucleotides read TGTGCCAGCAGCTTAACGGGGGGGCTGGTCACTGAAGCTTTCTTT.

V usage is TRBV27 and J usage is TRBJ2-4; the match to TRBD1 covers 11 bases. Germline CDR1 and CDR2: MNHEY and SMNVEV (reference sequence). Losses at the gene ends were 5 bases for V and 6 bases for J; bases not matched to a gene: 9. CDR3 length: 16 amino acids. CDR3 DNA: TGTGCCAGCAGTCTGGGACAGGGGGTTGGCGGAAACATTCAGTACTTC. It encodes CASSLGQGVGGNIQYF.